The 19 T cell receptor beta chains below all came from one sample that was sequenced in a study of shared clonotypes between healthy human individuals. Data came from immunoSEQ multiplex PCR; TCRdb stores just in-frame clones and leaves some out. The sample carries around 1,100,000 clones, 60% to 80% recorded once. The specimen was memory CD4+ T cells from PBMCs. Stated subset: CD45RA-negative fraction. All receptors derive from a man between 18 and 35 years old in good health. Some clones in this sample may be carry-over from other donors' samples.

This rearrangement joins TRBV7-2 to TRBJ2-7; D gene unclear. The germline gives CDR1 SGHTA, CDR2 FQGNSA. The CDR3 is 12 residues long. Deletions cut 5 bases from V and 6 bases from J, with 11 bases between. The CDR3 region is CASSAGWAEQYF. For the CDR3, the DNA is TGTGCCAGCAGCGCCGGATGGGCCGAGCAGTACTTC.

The rearrangement uses TRBV5-1 and TRBJ1-1; no clear D. This CDR3 contains 13 residues. CDR1 is SGHRS and CDR2 is YFSETQ in the germline V gene. Trimming cost V 4 bases and J 1 base, with 8 bases left between them. DNA for the CDR3: TGCGCCAGCAGCCCCCTACCGAACACTGAAGCTTTCTTT. It codes for CASSPLPNTEAFF.

This clone was picked up one time. The J gene is TRBJ1-1, the V gene TRBV28; 8 nucleotides align to TRBD1. With 6 bases clipped from V and 1 base from J, the junction kept 7 bases outside the gene matches. Germline-derived CDR1 and CDR2 are MDHEN and SYDVKM. The CDR3 consists of 15 residues. The CDR3 protein is CASRKTGQGNTEAFF. The CDR3 DNA follows: TGTGCCAGCAGGAAAACAGGACAGGGGAACACTGAAGCTTTCTTT. The whole variable domain, remainder taken from reference TRBV28 and TRBJ1-1, is DVKVTQSSRYLVKRTGEKVFLECVQDMDHENMFWYRQDPGLGLRLIYFSYDVKMKEKGDIPEGYSVSREKKERFSLILESASTNQTSMYLCASRKTGQGNTEAFFGQGTRLTVV.

This clone was seen at least ten times. The chain has TRBV9 and TRBJ2-1, with 8 positions matching TRBD1. The CDR3 spans 16 residues. The J segment lost 9 bases and the V segment lost 4 bases, leaving 15 bases of the junction unmatched. Germline CDR1 is SGDLS and CDR2 is YYNGEE. The CDR3 here is CASSIQPSQGAGEQFF. The CDR3 DNA reads as TGTGCCAGCAGCATACAACCCTCTCAGGGGGCGGGTGAGCAGTTCTTC.

Only a few counts were recorded for this clone. The chain joins TRBV7-8 to TRBJ1-4; D may be TRBD1 (6 bases). CDR3 length: 17 residues. Trimming shortened V by 4 bases and J by 3 bases, and 18 bases separated the two germline ends. CDR1 and CDR2 (germline): SGHVS, FQNEAQ. The CDR3 DNA is TGTGCCAGCAGCTCCATAGGGGGGGGAATCGCTAATGAAAAACTGTTTTTT. Protein product: CASSSIGGGIANEKLFF.

The rearrangement joins TRBV6-5 to TRBJ2-3, with 8 bases lining up with TRBD1. Germline CDR1 is MNHEY and CDR2 is SVGAGI. V lost 5 bases and J lost 6; bases outside the gene matches: 10. The CDR3 has 15 residues. The DNA for the CDR3 is TGTGCCAGCAGTCGCCGGGACAGGCCCTCCGATACGCAGTATTTT. Its protein product is CASSRRDRPSDTQYF.

The DNA for the CDR3 is TGTGCCAGTAGTATGGTGGGGCTGTCGTCTGGGGCCAACGTCCTGACTTTC. Encoded protein: CASSMVGLSSGANVLTF. The rearrangement joins TRBV19 to TRBJ2-6; D perhaps matches TRBD1 (5 bases). Germline CDR1 and CDR2: LNHDA and SQIVND (reference sequence). Deletions cut 3 bases from V and 1 base from J, with 13 bases between. The CDR3 contains 17 residues.

A word on this clone: The identical CDR3 is also encoded by other nucleotide sequences in the sample. The rearrangement joins TRBV5-4 to TRBJ2-1, with 10 nucleotides matching TRBD1. CDR1 and CDR2 (germline): SGHNT, YYREEE (reference sequence). The CDR3 length is 15 residues. J lost 1 base, V lost 4 bases, and 2 bases had no gene match. The CDR3 region has the DNA TGTGCCAGCAGCACGGGACAGGGGTCCTACAATGAGCAGTTCTTC. Protein product: CASSTGQGSYNEQFF.

This chain links TRBV4-1 with TRBJ1-4; possible D gene TRBD1, 5 bases. The V end lost 4 bases, the J end lost 7 bases, and 22 bases lay between the germline ends. The CDR3 totals 17 residues. The germline gives CDR1 MGHRA, CDR2 YSYEKL. Here the CDR3 reads CASSPNYMDIGGEKLFF. The CDR3 DNA sequence: TGCGCCAGCAGCCCCAATTATATGGACATAGGCGGTGAAAAACTGTTTTTT.

This chain joins TRBV7-3 and TRBJ2-7; D ambiguous. The CDR3 loop spans 13 amino acids. Between the trimmed V and J ends, which lost 5 bases and 5 bases, there was a span of 13 bases. From germline, CDR1 is SGHTA and CDR2 FQGTGA. The CDR3 loop is CASSQRWGNEQYF. CDR3 coding DNA: TGTGCCAGCAGCCAAAGGTGGGGAAACGAGCAGTACTTC.

This clone was counted a few times. CDR3 in amino acids: CASGREGTEAFF. The CDR3, as DNA: TGTGCCAGCGGCCGGGAAGGAACTGAAGCTTTCTTT. The chain is built from TRBV6-1 and TRBJ1-1; D gene ambiguous. The CDR3 totals 12 residues. V was clipped by 8 bases and J by 5 bases, with 12 bases between them. In germline, CDR1 is MNHNS, CDR2 SASEGT.

The chain couples TRBV28 to TRBJ2-5, with D possibly TRBD2 on 7 matching bases. V was trimmed by 6 bases and J by 7 bases, leaving 21 bases between them. This CDR3 region has 15 residues. Looked up from germline, CDR1 is MDHEN and CDR2 is SYDVKM. Here the CDR3 DNA reads TGTGCCAGCAGCCAGGGGCGGGGACGGGGGGCGACCCAGTACTTC. This gives the protein CASSQGRGRGATQYF.

This clone was picked up a small number of times. The chain couples TRBV28 to TRBJ1-1, with D maybe TRBD1 (5 bases). The CDR3 runs to 13 residues. Germline V gene sequence: CDR1 MDHEN, CDR2 SYDVKM. Between the trimmed V and J ends, which lost 6 bases and 7 bases, there was a span of 15 bases. The CDR3, as DNA: TGTGCCAGCAGAATCCCATCCAGGGTTGAAGCTTTCTTT. It encodes CASRIPSRVEAFF. Supplemented by reference TRBV28 and TRBJ1-1, the full variable domain reads DVKVTQSSRYLVKRTGEKVFLECVQDMDHENMFWYRQDPGLGLRLIYFSYDVKMKEKGDIPEGYSVSREKKERFSLILESASTNQTSMYLCASRIPSRVEAFFGQGTRLTVV.

This chain joins TRBV10-1 and TRBJ2-1, with TRBD1 identical over 8 bases. The junction had 5 bases not matched to a gene; V was cut back by 2 bases and J by 5 bases. The CDR3 spans 15 residues. Germline CDR1 is WNHNN and CDR2 is SYGVQD (reference sequence). In DNA, the CDR3 is TGCGCCAGCAGTGAGGCAGGGGGCAAGGACAATGAGCAGTTCTTC. Protein: CASSEAGGKDNEQFF.

J is TRBJ2-5 and V is TRBV4-1; TRBD2 matches at 8 bases. Near its end, the DNA agrees better with TRBJ2-7, so the J call may be wrong. Per germline, CDR1 MGHRA and CDR2 YSYEKL. There are 18 residues in the CDR3. Here the CDR3 reads CASSHGWGVAGRSYEQYF. The CDR3 bases are TGCGCCAGCAGCCACGGCTGGGGGGTAGCGGGGCGATCCTACGAGCAGTACTTC.

CDR3 in amino acids: CASSFLVEEKLFF. The CDR3 DNA follows: TGTGCCAGCAGTTTCCTCGTGGAGGAAAAACTGTTTTTT. The chain uses TRBV28 and TRBJ1-4; D gene unclear. CDR3 length equals 13 residues. Trimming removed 3 bases at V and 8 bases at J, with 10 bases between. CDR1 is MDHEN and CDR2 is SYDVKM in the germline V gene.

This chain links TRBV5-4 with TRBJ1-3; D uncertain. Per germline, CDR1 SGHNT and CDR2 YYREEE (reference sequence). V was trimmed by 0 bases and J by 0 bases, leaving 10 bases between them. The CDR3 covers 16 residues. The CDR3 nucleotides are TGTGCCAGCAGCTTGGATCCCGGCTACTCTGGAAACACCATATATTTT. Translation: CASSLDPGYSGNTIYF.

V usage is TRBV11-2 and J usage is TRBJ1-1, with 9 nucleotides matching TRBD1. The germline V gene encodes CDR1 SGHAT and CDR2 FQNNGV. The trim removed 5 bases at V and 11 bases at J, leaving 15 bases unmatched. This CDR3 spans 15 amino acids. CDR3 amino acids: CASSAHVGGQGTAFF. In DNA form, the CDR3 reads TGTGCCAGCAGCGCCCACGTTGGGGGACAGGGTACGGCTTTCTTT.

J is TRBJ2-3 and V is TRBV9; D remains unclear. The CDR3 loop spans 14 amino acids. CDR1 SGDLS and CDR2 YYNGEE come from the germline V gene. V shed 5 bases and J shed 2 bases, with 12 bases lying between them. The CDR3 bases are TGTGCCAGCAGTCCCAGACTGTACACAGATACGCAGTATTTT. Protein product: CASSPRLYTDTQYF.